This T cell receptor beta chain was found in a study of T cell repertoires in cytomegalovirus infection. On the study more broadly: CMV infection plus the matching HLA type was flagged by public TCR beta signatures. The study's findings and limits: Cumulated frequencies of public TCR beta families served to identify carriers of CMV plus the relevant HLA.

Between the trimmed V and J ends, which lost 6 bases and 0 bases, there was a span of 21 bases. Germline lookup yields CDR1 MDHEN and CDR2 SYDVKM. This CDR3 has 19 residues. This clonotype has just a few counts. Its specificity is unknown. TCRdb analysed the reads with MiXCR anew, one entry per CDR3 protein. The table records 310,000 or so distinct CDR3 sequences, about 17% of them present only once. This clonotype was obtained from a human donor in good health (CMV status not recorded). Some clones in this sample may be carry-over from other donors' samples. The V call is TRBV28, the J call TRBJ2-6; D remains unclear. Material: PBMCs. The CDR3 region is CASSPSTRSPLSGANVLTF. The CDR3 nucleotides read TGTGCCAGCAGCCCCTCTACACGGTCCCCACTCTCTGGGGCCAACGTCCTGACTTTC.